These 24 T cell receptor beta chains originate from one sample sequenced in a study of T-cell memory formation after mild COVID-19. MiXCR, applied by TCRdb to the 5' RACE reads, yields one record per CDR3 protein. The sample lists some 450,000 distinct CDR3 sequences; 20% were seen once. Specimen: PBMCs or a T cell subset sorted from them (not recorded which). The receptor source for this set is an adult woman who had mild COVID-19 (a few samples of this study predate the infection). Cell type and time point are not known.

This clonotype showed up just a few times. The chain links TRBV12-3 or TRBV12-4 to TRBJ2-7; either TRBD1 or TRBD2 may fit D (5 bases each). The CDR3 sequence is 13 residues long. Trimming took 5 bases from V and 6 from J, leaving 14 bases between them. The CDR3 is CASSSDEGFEQYF. CDR3 DNA: TGTGCCAGCAGTAGCGACGAGGGGTTCGAGCAGTACTTC.

The V and J genes are TRBV2 and TRBJ2-2; tentatively, D is TRBD1 or TRBD2 (6 bases each). CDR1 SNHLY and CDR2 FYNNEI come from the germline V gene. The CDR3 sequence is 17 residues long. V shed 7 bases and J shed 0 bases, with 18 bases lying between them. Written as DNA, the CDR3 is TGTGCCAGCACCCCCCGAGGGGGGACCCCGAACACCGGGGAGCTGTTTTTT. Its protein is CASTPRGGTPNTGELFF.

This clonotype has only a few counts. The chain carries TRBV7-3 and TRBJ2-1, with 10 positions matching TRBD2. CDR1 is SGHTA and CDR2 is FQGTGA in the germline V gene. With V trimmed by 1 base and J by 8 bases, 8 bases remained unmatched. CDR3 size: 16 residues. In nucleotides, the CDR3 is TGTGCCAGCAGCTTAATGGCTAGCGGGAGTAGCTATGAGCAGTTCTTC. It encodes CASSLMASGSSYEQFF.

V and J are TRBV5-1 and TRBJ2-7, with D tentatively TRBD2 (5 bases). Germline lookup yields CDR1 SGHRS and CDR2 YFSETQ. The CDR3 has 14 amino acids. Trimming removed 4 bases at V and 1 base at J, with 12 bases between. The CDR3 DNA reads TGCGCCAGCAGCCAAAACGGGATGTCCTACGAGCAGTACTTC. It codes for CASSQNGMSYEQYF. Combining the CDR3 with reference TRBV5-1 and TRBJ2-7 gives the whole variable domain KAGVTQTPRYLIKTRGQQVTLSCSPISGHRSVSWYQQTPGQGLQFLFEYFSETQRNKGNFPGRFSGRQFSNSRSEMNVSTLELGDSALYLCASSQNGMSYEQYFGPGTRLTVT.

This clonotype was seen many times. The V gene is TRBV6-1, the J gene TRBJ2-7; tentatively, D is TRBD2 (5 bases). Trimming cost V 5 bases and J 2 bases, with 10 bases left between them. CDR1 and CDR2 from the germline V gene are MNHNS and SASEGT. CDR3 length: 13 amino acids. In nucleotides, the CDR3 is TGTGCCAGCAGTTTAACCGGGACCTACGAGCAGTACTTC. It codes for CASSLTGTYEQYF.

The rearrangement links TRBV4-2 to TRBJ2-1, with TRBD1 as a possible D gene (6 bases). The CDR3 loop spans 16 amino acids. Trimming took off 1 base at V and 2 bases at J, with 12 bases between the two ends. Germline V lookup: CDR1 LGHNA, CDR2 YNFKEQ. In nucleotides, the CDR3 is TGTGCCAGCAGCCAAGGCGAGGGGGACCCCTACAATGAGCAGTTCTTC. Protein sequence: CASSQGEGDPYNEQFF.

This clonotype was seen only a few times. This chain links TRBV6-1 with TRBJ1-2, with a possible D match to TRBD1 (6 bases). The length of the CDR3 is 14 residues. Between the trimmed V and J ends, which lost 3 bases and 7 bases, there was a span of 15 bases. Germline values: CDR1 MNHNS, CDR2 SASEGT. The CDR3 loop is CASSDPTTGSGYTF. CDR3 in DNA: TGTGCCAGCAGTGACCCTACGACAGGTAGTGGCTACACCTTC.

This clonotype appeared a few times. J is TRBJ1-3 and V is TRBV18; possible D gene TRBD1, 6 bases. With 6 bases removed from V and 0 bases from J, the gap between germline ends came to 15 bases. The CDR3 totals 16 residues. Germline V gives CDR1 KGHSH, CDR2 LQKENI. The CDR3 region is CASSNGLGASGNTIYF. The DNA for the CDR3 is TGTGCCAGCTCCAATGGATTGGGGGCCTCTGGAAACACCATATATTTT.

This clonotype appeared many times. The rearrangement uses TRBV6-1 and TRBJ1-5, with a tentative D call TRBD1 (5 bases). Germline V gene data show CDR1 as MNHNS and CDR2 as SASEGT. Trimming took off 5 bases at V and 0 bases at J, with 35 bases between the two ends. The CDR3 contains 23 residues. CDR3 in DNA: TGTGCCAGCAGTAGTCCAGTGAAGACGTTTTTAGGGGCCGCAAAATATAGCAATCAGCCCCAGCATTTT. Protein product: CASSSPVKTFLGAAKYSNQPQHF.

Only a few counts were recorded for this clonotype. This CDR3 is CATSRELGAYEQYF. CDR3 nucleotide sequence: TGTGCCACCAGCAGAGAGTTGGGGGCGTACGAGCAGTACTTC. This rearrangement joins TRBV15 to TRBJ2-7; a weak D match, TRBD1 (6 bases). This CDR3 contains 14 residues. Germline assignment: CDR1 LNHNV and CDR2 YYDKDF (reference sequence). V was cut by 0 bases and J by 4 bases, with 10 bases left in between.

The rearrangement links TRBV12-3 or TRBV12-4 to TRBJ1-3; D remains unclear. This CDR3 has 14 amino acids. V lost 6 bases to trimming and J lost 0 bases, with 9 bases between them. CDR3 protein: CASRKAGSGNTIYF. For the CDR3, the DNA is TGTGCCAGCAGAAAAGCAGGCTCTGGAAACACCATATATTTT.

The chain carries TRBV18 and TRBJ2-7; 11 bases align to TRBD2. Losses at the gene ends were 3 bases for V and 2 bases for J; bases not matched to a gene: 6. Germline CDR1 and CDR2: KGHSH and LQKENI. CDR3 length equals 16 residues. CDR3 nucleotide sequence: TGTGCCAGCTCACCTCGGACTAGCGGGTTCCCCTACGAGCAGTACTTC. As protein: CASSPRTSGFPYEQYF.

This clonotype showed up just a few times. This chain uses TRBV5-6 with TRBJ2-1, with D perhaps TRBD1 or TRBD2 (6 bases each). V lost 3 bases and J 3 bases, leaving 16 bases between the germline ends. Germline-derived CDR1 and CDR2 are SGHDT and YYEEEE. This CDR3 has 16 amino acids. As DNA, the CDR3 is TGTGCCAGCAGCTCGCGGGATCGGGGGCTCTACAATGAGCAGTTCTTC. Residues: CASSSRDRGLYNEQFF.

This clonotype turned up a few times. V usage is TRBV3-1 and J usage is TRBJ2-3; TRBD2 matches 8 bases. V trimming: 6 bases; J trimming: 9 bases; junction bases outside the gene matches: 14. Germline values: CDR1 LGHDT, CDR2 YNNKEL (reference sequence). This CDR3 has 15 amino acids. The CDR3 spells CASSPFAGGFDTQYF. The CDR3 DNA reads TGTGCCAGCAGTCCCTTCGCGGGGGGCTTTGACACGCAGTATTTT.

The J gene is TRBJ2-3, the V gene TRBV27, with 7 bases that match TRBD2. The CDR3 has 13 residues. V was clipped by 5 bases and J by 5 bases; unmatched bases: 4. Per germline, CDR1 MNHEY and CDR2 SMNVEV (reference sequence). This CDR3 is CASSGLVRDTQYF. The DNA of the CDR3 is TGTGCCAGCAGTGGACTAGTTCGAGATACGCAGTATTTT.

The chain has TRBV4-1 and TRBJ2-1; D unclear. V was trimmed by 4 bases and J by 6 bases, leaving 16 bases between them. CDR1 and CDR2 (germline): MGHRA, YSYEKL. The CDR3 covers 15 residues. Written as DNA, the CDR3 is TGCGCCAGCAGCCTTACCATGGGTGCGATCAATGAGCAGTTCTTC. It translates to CASSLTMGAINEQFF.

This clonotype occurred a few times. The chain is built from TRBV11-2 and TRBJ1-2; no reliable D call. This CDR3 is built from 15 residues. CDR1 is SGHAT and CDR2 is FQNNGV in the germline V gene. Between the trimmed V and J ends, which lost 0 bases and 6 bases, there was a span of 14 bases. CDR3 sequence: CASSLDRRTADGYTF. The CDR3 region has the DNA TGTGCCAGCAGCTTAGATAGGCGAACAGCGGATGGCTACACCTTC. The full variable domain, in which reference TRBV11-2 and TRBJ1-2 provide the parts outside the CDR3, is EAGVAQSPRYKIIEKRQSVAFWCNPISGHATLYWYQQILGQGPKLLIQFQNNGVVDDSQLPKDRFSAERLKGVDSTLKIQPAKLEDSAVYLCASSLDRRTADGYTFGSGTRLTVV.

This chain links TRBV4-2 with TRBJ2-1; 14 bases align to TRBD2. The V segment lost 6 bases and the J segment 3 bases; nucleotides outside the gene matches: 10. Germline V lookup: CDR1 LGHNA, CDR2 YNFKEQ. This CDR3 has 18 residues. This CDR3 is CASRLEGTSGGNYNEQFF. As DNA, the CDR3 is TGTGCCAGCAGGCTAGAAGGGACTAGCGGGGGAAACTACAATGAGCAGTTCTTC.

This clonotype was detected only a few times. This chain joins TRBV29-1 and TRBJ2-1, with 8 bases fitting TRBD2. This CDR3 region has 14 residues. Germline V gene lookup returns CDR1 SQVTM and CDR2 ANQGSEA. The junction had 7 bases not matched to a gene; V was cut back by 3 bases and J by 6 bases. The CDR3 sequence: CSVELLADSNEQFF. DNA for the CDR3: TGCAGCGTTGAGTTACTAGCGGATTCCAATGAGCAGTTCTTC.

The CDR3 DNA reads TGTGCCACCAGTGACCCCGGGGACAGCAAAGAGACCCAGTACTTC. Amino acids: CATSDPGDSKETQYF. This chain joins TRBV24-1 and TRBJ2-5, with 7 bases fitting TRBD1. V lost 4 bases and J lost 3; bases outside the gene matches: 7. This CDR3 spans 15 amino acids. Germline loops: CDR1 KGHDR, CDR2 SFDVKD.

This clonotype was counted between two and nine times. The chain recombines TRBV25-1 with TRBJ2-7, with 7 bases identical to TRBD1. V dropped 3 bases and J dropped 3; count of bases not matched to a gene: 2. Germline CDR1 and CDR2: MGHDK and SYGVNS. CDR3 length: 13 residues. Written as DNA, the CDR3 is TGTGCCAGCAGTGAGAGACAGGGCTACGAGCAGTACTTC. This encodes CASSERQGYEQYF.

In its sample, this clonotype was seen a few times. The chain's CDR3 is CASSLLGQTTGTDTQYF. CDR3 nucleotides: TGCGCCAGCAGCTTACTCGGACAGACCACTGGCACAGATACGCAGTATTTT. V is TRBV5-1 and J is TRBJ2-3; possible D gene TRBD1, 6 bases. V gave up 2 bases and J gave up 1 base, with 17 bases separating them. Germline V gene data show CDR1 as SGHRS and CDR2 as YFSETQ. The CDR3 runs to 17 residues.

This clonotype has just a few counts. The chain combines TRBV12-3 or TRBV12-4 with TRBJ1-2; no definite D call. The CDR3 consists of 16 residues. V gave up 4 bases and J gave up 4 bases, with 19 bases separating them. The chain's CDR3 is CASSSPHEELAYGYTF. In DNA form, the CDR3 reads TGTGCCAGCAGTTCCCCACACGAGGAGCTTGCCTATGGCTACACCTTC.

The genes are TRBV5-1 and TRBJ1-6; D ambiguous. V shed 3 bases and J shed 5 bases, with 6 bases lying between them. The CDR3 runs 13 residues. Germline CDR1 reads SGHRS; CDR2 reads YFSETQ. For the CDR3, the DNA is TGCGCCAGCAGCTCGTCCGATAATTCACCCCTCCACTTT. Residues: CASSSSDNSPLHF.